The source of this T cell receptor (beta chain) is a study of blood T cell repertoires in COVID-19. Study context: Researchers got acute and convalescent COVID-19 samples from the United States, Italy and Spain. From T cells, B-cell-depleted T cells, or PBMCs came the material, which was cDNA or gDNA.

Study processing details: Scientists estimated how many nucleated cells there were by amplifying reference gene primers. TCRdb's copy holds only in-frame clones and misses some; the assay was immunoSEQ multiplex PCR. That table furnishes V, J and clone size, whereas the DNA furnished D and trimming. The sample has approximately 100,000 clones; roughly four fifths are singletons. The CDR3 runs to 13 residues. The V segment lost 5 bases and the J segment 3 bases; nucleotides outside the gene matches: 2. CDR1 is SQVTM and CDR2 is ANQGSEA in the germline V gene. Sequencing was done on a sample of peripheral blood. This TCR was recovered from a man in his fifties or sixties with acute or convalescent COVID-19. This chain uses TRBV29-1 with TRBJ2-7; 12 positions match TRBD2. CDR3 sequence: CSVQTSGSYEQYF. The CDR3 region has the DNA TGCAGCGTTCAGACTAGCGGGAGCTACGAGCAGTACTTC.